This note documents a single TCR beta chain sequence. Its antigen is still unknown. This entry belongs to a study of cytomegalovirus exposure and HLA in healthy donors. Study findings and constraints: A classifier reportedly called cytomegalovirus status with high sensitivity and specificity.

CDR3 size: 14 residues. The germline V gene encodes CDR1 KGHSH and CDR2 LQKENI. V dropped 4 bases and J dropped 6; count of bases not matched to a gene: 7. 60 Vbeta and 13 Jbeta primers were used in PCR. This table comes from immunoSEQ multiplex PCR, and its TCRdb copy is limited to in-frame clones, with some not included. The sample carries some 140,000 clones, roughly 77% recorded once. This sequence originates from a female donor in good health and CMV-seronegative. The chain uses TRBV18 and TRBJ2-3, with TRBD1 matching over 7 bases. The sequenced material came from PBMCs. The CDR3 protein is CASSQGGIVDTQYF. The CDR3 nucleotides read TGTGCCAGCTCACAAGGGGGCATAGTGGATACGCAGTATTTT.